This T cell receptor (beta chain) emerged from a study of shared T cell receptors in the human thymus. The CDR3 consists of 17 residues. Trimming cost V 1 base and J 1 base; bases outside gene matches: 4. Germline CDR1 SEHNR, CDR2 FQNEAQ (reference sequence). Generated by immunoSEQ multiplex PCR, the TCRdb table keeps only in-frame clones and is missing some. The table lists over 650,000 clones, 87% of them singletons, with 0.009% to 0.0095% in the top ten. These sequences were also reported in another study, on human thymus T cells. This second report adds: Resections removed during corrective heart surgery provided the thymus tissue used. The authors found apparently biased V and J gene usage in thymic and blood repertoires. Related reports documented highly overlapping thymic repertoires among unrelated individuals.

The chain joins TRBV7-9 to TRBJ2-1, with 10 bases matching TRBD2. The sequenced material came from thymocytes. This clonotype was sampled from a boy less than two years old with a congenital heart defect. CDR3 protein: CASSLGVSGGSYNEQFF. CDR3 DNA sequence: TGTGCCAGCAGCTTAGGTGTTAGCGGGGGGTCCTACAATGAGCAGTTCTTC. The full variable domain, completed using reference TRBV7-9 and TRBJ2-1, is DTGVSQNPRHKITKRGQNVTFRCDPISEHNRLYWYRQTLGQGPEFLTYFQNEAQLEKSRLLSDRFSAERPKGSFSTLEIQRTEQGDSAMYLCASSLGVSGGSYNEQFFGPGTRLTVL.